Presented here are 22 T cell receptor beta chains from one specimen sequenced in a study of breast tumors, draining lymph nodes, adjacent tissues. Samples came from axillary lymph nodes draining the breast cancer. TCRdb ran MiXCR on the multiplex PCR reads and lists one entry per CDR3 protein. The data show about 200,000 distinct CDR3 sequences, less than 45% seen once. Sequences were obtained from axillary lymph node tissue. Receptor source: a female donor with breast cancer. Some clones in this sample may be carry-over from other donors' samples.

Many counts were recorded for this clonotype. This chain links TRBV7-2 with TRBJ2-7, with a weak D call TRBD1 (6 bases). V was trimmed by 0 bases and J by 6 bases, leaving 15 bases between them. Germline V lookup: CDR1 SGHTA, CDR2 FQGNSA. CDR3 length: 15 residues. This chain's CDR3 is CASSLAPQGIGEQYF. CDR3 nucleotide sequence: TGTGCCAGCAGCTTAGCGCCACAGGGAATAGGCGAGCAGTACTTC.

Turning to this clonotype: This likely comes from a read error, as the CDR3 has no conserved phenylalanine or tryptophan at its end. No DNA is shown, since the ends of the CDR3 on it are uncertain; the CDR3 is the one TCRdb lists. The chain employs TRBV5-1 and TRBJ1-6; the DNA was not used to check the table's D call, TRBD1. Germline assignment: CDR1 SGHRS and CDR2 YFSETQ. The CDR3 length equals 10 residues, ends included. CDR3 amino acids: CASSLRQVGR.

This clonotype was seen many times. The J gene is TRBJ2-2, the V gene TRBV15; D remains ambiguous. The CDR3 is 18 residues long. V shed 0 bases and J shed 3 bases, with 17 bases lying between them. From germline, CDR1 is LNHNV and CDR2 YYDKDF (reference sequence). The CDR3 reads CATSRDYYSLDHTGELFF. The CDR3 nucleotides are TGTGCCACCAGCAGAGATTATTACAGCTTAGATCACACCGGGGAGCTGTTTTTT.

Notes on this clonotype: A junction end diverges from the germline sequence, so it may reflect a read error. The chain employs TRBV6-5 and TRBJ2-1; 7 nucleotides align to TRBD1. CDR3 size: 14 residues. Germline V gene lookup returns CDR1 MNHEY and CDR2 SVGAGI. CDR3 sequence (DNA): TGTGTCAGCTCCGACAGGGCCTCCTACAATGAGCAGTTCTTC. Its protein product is CVSSDRASYNEQFF.

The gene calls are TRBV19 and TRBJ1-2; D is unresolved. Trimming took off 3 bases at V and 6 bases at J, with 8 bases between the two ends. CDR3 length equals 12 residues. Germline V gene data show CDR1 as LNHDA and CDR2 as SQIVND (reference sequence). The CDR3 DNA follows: TGTGCCAGTAGTATGCAAAAGGATGGCTACACCTTC. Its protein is CASSMQKDGYTF.

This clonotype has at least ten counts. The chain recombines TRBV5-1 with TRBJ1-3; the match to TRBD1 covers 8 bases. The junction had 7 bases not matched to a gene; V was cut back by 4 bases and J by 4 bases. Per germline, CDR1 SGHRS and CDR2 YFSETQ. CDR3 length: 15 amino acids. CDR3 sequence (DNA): TGCGCCAGCAGCCAAAGGACAGGGTCAGGAAACACCATATATTTT. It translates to CASSQRTGSGNTIYF.

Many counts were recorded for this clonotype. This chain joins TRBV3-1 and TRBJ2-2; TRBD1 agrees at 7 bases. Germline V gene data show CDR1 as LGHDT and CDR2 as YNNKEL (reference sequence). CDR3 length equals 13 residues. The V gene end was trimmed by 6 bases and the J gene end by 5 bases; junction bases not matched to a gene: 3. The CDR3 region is CASRPRGTGELFF. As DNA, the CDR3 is TGTGCCAGCAGACCCAGGGGGACCGGGGAGCTGTTTTTT.

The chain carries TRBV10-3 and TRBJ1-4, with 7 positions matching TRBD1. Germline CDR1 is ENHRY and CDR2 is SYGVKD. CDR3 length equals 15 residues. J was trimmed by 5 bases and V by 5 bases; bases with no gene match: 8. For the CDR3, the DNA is TGTGCCATCAGTTTGGCCGGGACAGTGAATGAAAAACTGTTTTTT. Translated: CAISLAGTVNEKLFF.

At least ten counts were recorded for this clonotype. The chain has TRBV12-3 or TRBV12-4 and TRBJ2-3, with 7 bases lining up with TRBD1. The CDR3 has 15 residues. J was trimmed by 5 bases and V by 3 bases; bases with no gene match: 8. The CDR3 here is CASSLTGLSGDTQYF. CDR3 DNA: TGTGCCAGCAGTTTGACAGGGTTGAGTGGAGATACGCAGTATTTT.

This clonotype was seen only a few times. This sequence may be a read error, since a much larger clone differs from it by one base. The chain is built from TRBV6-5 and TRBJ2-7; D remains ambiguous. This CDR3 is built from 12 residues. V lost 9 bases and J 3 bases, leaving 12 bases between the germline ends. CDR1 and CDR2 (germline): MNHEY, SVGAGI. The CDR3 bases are TGTGCCAGTCGGGCCACCCACTACGAGCAGTACTTC. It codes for CASRATHYEQYF.

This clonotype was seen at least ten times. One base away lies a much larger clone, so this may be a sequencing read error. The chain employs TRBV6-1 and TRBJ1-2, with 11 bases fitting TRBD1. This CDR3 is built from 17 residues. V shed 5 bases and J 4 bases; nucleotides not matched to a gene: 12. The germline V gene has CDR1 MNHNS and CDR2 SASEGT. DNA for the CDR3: TGTGCCAGCAGTCAAGAGTTAGGGGGACAGGGGGGCTATGGCTACACCTTC. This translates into CASSQELGGQGGYGYTF.

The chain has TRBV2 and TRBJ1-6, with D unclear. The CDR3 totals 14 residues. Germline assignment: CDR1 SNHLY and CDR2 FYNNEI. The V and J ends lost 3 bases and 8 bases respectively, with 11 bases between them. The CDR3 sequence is CASSDPRSDSPLHF. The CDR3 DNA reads TGTGCCAGCAGTGACCCTCGGAGTGATTCACCCCTCCACTTT.

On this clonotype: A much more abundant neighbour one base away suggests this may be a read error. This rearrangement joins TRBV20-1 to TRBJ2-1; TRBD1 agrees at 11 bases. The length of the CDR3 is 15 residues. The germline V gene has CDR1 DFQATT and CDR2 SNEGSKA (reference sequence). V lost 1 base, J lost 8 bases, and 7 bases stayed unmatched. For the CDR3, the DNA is TGCAGTGCTAGAGTGGGGACAGGGGGGGCCGATGAGCAGTTCTTC. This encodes CSARVGTGGADEQFF.

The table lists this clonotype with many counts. The CDR3 region is CASSYIGPNYGYTF. In nucleotides, the CDR3 is TGTGCCAGCAGTTACATCGGACCTAACTATGGCTACACCTTC. The chain combines TRBV6-5 with TRBJ1-2; D is unresolved. Trimming cost V 2 bases and J 0 bases, with 7 bases left between them. The CDR3 is 14 amino acids. Germline V gene lookup returns CDR1 MNHEY and CDR2 SVGAGI.

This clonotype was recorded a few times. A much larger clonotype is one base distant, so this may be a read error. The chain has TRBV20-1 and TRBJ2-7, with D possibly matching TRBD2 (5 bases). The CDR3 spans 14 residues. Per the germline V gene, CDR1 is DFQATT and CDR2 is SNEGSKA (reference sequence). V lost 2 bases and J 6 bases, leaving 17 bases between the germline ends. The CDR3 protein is CSARRDGTGSEQYF. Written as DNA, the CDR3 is TGCAGTGCTAGACGGGATGGCACTGGCTCCGAGCAGTACTTC.

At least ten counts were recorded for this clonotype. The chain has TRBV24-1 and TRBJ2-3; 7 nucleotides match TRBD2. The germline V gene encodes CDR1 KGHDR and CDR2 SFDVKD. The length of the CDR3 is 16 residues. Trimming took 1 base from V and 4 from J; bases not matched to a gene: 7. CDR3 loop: CATSDFGGGPSDTQYF. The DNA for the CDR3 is TGTGCCACCAGTGATTTCGGGGGAGGGCCCTCAGATACGCAGTATTTT.

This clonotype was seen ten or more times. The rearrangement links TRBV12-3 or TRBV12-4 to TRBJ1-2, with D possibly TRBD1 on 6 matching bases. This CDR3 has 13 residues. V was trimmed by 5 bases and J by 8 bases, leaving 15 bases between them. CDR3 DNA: TGTGCCAGCAGTGGTAGGGACATGCAGGGCTACACCTTC. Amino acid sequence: CASSGRDMQGYTF.

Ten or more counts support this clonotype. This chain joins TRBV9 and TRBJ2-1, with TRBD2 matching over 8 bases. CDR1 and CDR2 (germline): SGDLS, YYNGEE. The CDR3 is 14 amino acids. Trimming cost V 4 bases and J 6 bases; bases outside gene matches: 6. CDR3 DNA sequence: TGTGCCAGCAGCCTCGGGGGGGCCTCCAATGAGCAGTTCTTC. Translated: CASSLGGASNEQFF.

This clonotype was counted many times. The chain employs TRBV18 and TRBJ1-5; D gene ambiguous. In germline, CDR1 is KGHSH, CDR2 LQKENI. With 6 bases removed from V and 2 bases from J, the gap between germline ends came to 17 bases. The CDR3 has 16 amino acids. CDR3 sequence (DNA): TGTGCCAGCTCCGTGGAAGGTGGGGTCCGCAATCAGCCCCAGCATTTT. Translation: CASSVEGGVRNQPQHF.

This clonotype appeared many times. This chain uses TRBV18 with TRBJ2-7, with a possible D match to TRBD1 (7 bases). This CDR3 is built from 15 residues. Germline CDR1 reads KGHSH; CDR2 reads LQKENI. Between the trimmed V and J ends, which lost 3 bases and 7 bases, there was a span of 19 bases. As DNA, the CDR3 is TGTGCCAGCTCACCGAGGGCAGGGGGGTCCGGTGAGCAGTACTTC. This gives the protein CASSPRAGGSGEQYF.

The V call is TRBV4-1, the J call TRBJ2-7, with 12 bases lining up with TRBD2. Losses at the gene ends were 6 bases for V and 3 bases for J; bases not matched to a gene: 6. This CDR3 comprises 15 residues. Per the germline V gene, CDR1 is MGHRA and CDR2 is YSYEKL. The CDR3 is CASSLVLAGGYEQYF. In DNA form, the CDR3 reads TGCGCCAGCAGTTTGGTACTAGCGGGAGGCTACGAGCAGTACTTC.

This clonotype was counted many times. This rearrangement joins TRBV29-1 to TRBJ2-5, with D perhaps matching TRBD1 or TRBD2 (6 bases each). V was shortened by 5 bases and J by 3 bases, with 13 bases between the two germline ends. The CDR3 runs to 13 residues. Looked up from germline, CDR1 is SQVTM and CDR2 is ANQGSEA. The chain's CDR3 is CSVRRRGEETQYF. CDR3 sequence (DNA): TGCAGCGTTCGTCGGAGGGGGGAAGAGACCCAGTACTTC.